The 11 T cell receptor beta chains below come from one sample, sequenced in a study of CD8+ T cells in alopecia areata. TCR sequencing used cDNA made by reverse transcription of extracted RNA. The table came from immunoSEQ multiplex PCR; TCRdb's copy has only in-frame clones and leaves some out. The sample lists 180,000 or so clones; roughly 63% were seen once. Material: CD4+ T cells sorted from blood, obtained at week 0. Source of these receptors: a human donor with alopecia areata.

A note on this clone: Other DNA sequences in the same sample also yield this CDR3. The V call is TRBV29-1, the J call TRBJ1-2; no definite D call. This CDR3 is built from 10 residues. Trimming removed 4 bases from V and 6 bases from J, with 6 bases in between. The germline V gene has CDR1 SQVTM and CDR2 ANQGSEA. CDR3 sequence: CSVAQDGYTF. The CDR3 region has the DNA TGCAGCGTTGCGCAGGATGGCTACACCTTC.

The J gene is TRBJ2-1, the V gene TRBV28; TRBD2 aligns across 7 bases. V dropped 9 bases and J dropped 7; count of bases not matched to a gene: 6. This CDR3 spans 12 amino acids. Germline V CDR1 and CDR2: MDHEN, SYDVKM. CDR3 amino acids: CASREGWNEQFF. For the CDR3, the DNA is TGTGCCAGTAGGGAGGGTTGGAATGAGCAGTTCTTC.

J is TRBJ2-7 and V is TRBV5-1; TRBD1 matches 10 bases. The CDR3 totals 15 residues. The germline gives CDR1 SGHRS, CDR2 YFSETQ. V was pared by 4 bases and J by 2 bases, with 6 bases of the junction left unmatched. CDR3 bases: TGCGCCAGCAGCCCGAGGGGACAGGGGACCTACGAGCAGTACTTC. It codes for CASSPRGQGTYEQYF.

This clone was recorded at least ten times. This rearrangement joins TRBV29-1 to TRBJ2-2, with a possible D match to TRBD2 (6 bases). Germline CDR1 is SQVTM and CDR2 is ANQGSEA. The CDR3 has 14 residues. Trimming shortened V by 4 bases and J by 6 bases, and 15 bases separated the two germline ends. In DNA, the CDR3 is TGCAGCGTTGTATTGGAGGGGCGGGCCGGGGAGCTGTTTTTT. Its translation is CSVVLEGRAGELFF.

Written as DNA, the CDR3 is TGCAGCGTCGACCGAAGACAGATCTCCATGAACACTGAAGCTTTCTTT. Amino acid sequence: CSVDRRQISMNTEAFF. This sequence joins TRBV29-1 and TRBJ1-1; D perhaps matches TRBD1 (5 bases). V was cut by 6 bases and J by 0 bases, with 20 bases left in between. Germline V gene lookup returns CDR1 SQVTM and CDR2 ANQGSEA. This CDR3 has 16 amino acids.

Only one count was recorded for this clone. The chain couples TRBV5-1 to TRBJ2-3, with 8 bases lining up with TRBD2. The CDR3 sequence is 14 residues long. Trimming cost V 3 bases and J 2 bases; bases outside gene matches: 2. Germline V gives CDR1 SGHRS, CDR2 YFSETQ. The CDR3 DNA is TGCGCCAGCAGCTCGGGAGGGTTCACAGATACGCAGTATTTT. Its protein product is CASSSGGFTDTQYF. Together with reference TRBV5-1 and TRBJ2-3, the CDR3 gives the full variable domain: KAGVTQTPRYLIKTRGQQVTLSCSPISGHRSVSWYQQTPGQGLQFLFEYFSETQRNKGNFPGRFSGRQFSNSRSEMNVSTLELGDSALYLCASSSGGFTDTQYFGPGTRLTVL.

The V gene is TRBV25-1, the J gene TRBJ2-7; D not resolved. V dropped 3 bases and J dropped 0 bases, with 9 bases sitting between them. In germline, CDR1 is MGHDK, CDR2 SYGVNS. This CDR3 is built from 14 residues. CDR3 coding DNA: TGTGCCAGCAGTGACCTGGATTCCTCCTACGAGCAGTACTTC. It encodes CASSDLDSSYEQYF.

The gene calls are TRBV9 and TRBJ2-1; D not certain. V was pared by 3 bases and J by 7 bases, with 14 bases between. The CDR3 sequence is 14 residues long. Germline V gene lookup returns CDR1 SGDLS and CDR2 YYNGEE. CDR3 sequence reads: CASSARSQWNEQFF. CDR3 bases: TGTGCCAGCAGCGCCAGGTCCCAGTGGAATGAGCAGTTCTTC.

CDR3 DNA: TGTGCCTGGAGTGTAGGAGGGACCTACGAGCAGTACTTC. It codes for CAWSVGGTYEQYF. V gene TRBV30 combines with J gene TRBJ2-7; D perhaps matches TRBD2 (6 bases). Trimming removed 0 bases from V and 2 bases from J, with 8 bases in between. CDR3 size: 13 residues. Looked up from germline, CDR1 is GTSNPN and CDR2 is SVGIG (reference sequence).

This clone was found a few times. V is TRBV4-1 and J is TRBJ1-1; D unclear. Trimming shortened V by 1 base and J by 0 bases, and 12 bases separated the two germline ends. The germline gives CDR1 MGHRA, CDR2 YSYEKL. CDR3 length equals 16 residues. CDR3 sequence: CASSQGSTTLNTEAFF. The CDR3 DNA is TGCGCCAGCAGCCAAGGGTCCACGACTTTGAACACTGAAGCTTTCTTT.

Only a few counts were recorded for this clone. This chain links TRBV29-1 with TRBJ2-1; D perhaps matches TRBD2 (6 bases). The germline V gene has CDR1 SQVTM and CDR2 ANQGSEA. Trimming removed 7 bases at V and 1 base at J, with 17 bases between. The CDR3 runs 15 residues. The CDR3 sequence is CSASSGARSYNEQFF. The CDR3 nucleotides are TGCAGCGCATCCTCGGGAGCCAGATCCTACAATGAGCAGTTCTTC.